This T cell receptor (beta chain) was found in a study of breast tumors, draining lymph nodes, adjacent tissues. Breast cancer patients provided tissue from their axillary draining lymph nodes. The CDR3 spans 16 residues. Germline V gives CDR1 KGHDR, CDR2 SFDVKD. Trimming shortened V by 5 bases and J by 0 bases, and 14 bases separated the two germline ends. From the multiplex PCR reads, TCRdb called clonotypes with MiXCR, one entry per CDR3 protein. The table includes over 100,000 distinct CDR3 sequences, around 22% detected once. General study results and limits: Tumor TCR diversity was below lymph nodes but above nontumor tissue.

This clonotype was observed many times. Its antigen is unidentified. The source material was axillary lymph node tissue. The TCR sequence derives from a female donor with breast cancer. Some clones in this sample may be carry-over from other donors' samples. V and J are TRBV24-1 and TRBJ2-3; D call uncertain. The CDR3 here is CATSGGKSTSTDTQYF. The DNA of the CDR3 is TGTGCCACCAGTGGTGGCAAGTCAACAAGCACAGATACGCAGTATTTT.